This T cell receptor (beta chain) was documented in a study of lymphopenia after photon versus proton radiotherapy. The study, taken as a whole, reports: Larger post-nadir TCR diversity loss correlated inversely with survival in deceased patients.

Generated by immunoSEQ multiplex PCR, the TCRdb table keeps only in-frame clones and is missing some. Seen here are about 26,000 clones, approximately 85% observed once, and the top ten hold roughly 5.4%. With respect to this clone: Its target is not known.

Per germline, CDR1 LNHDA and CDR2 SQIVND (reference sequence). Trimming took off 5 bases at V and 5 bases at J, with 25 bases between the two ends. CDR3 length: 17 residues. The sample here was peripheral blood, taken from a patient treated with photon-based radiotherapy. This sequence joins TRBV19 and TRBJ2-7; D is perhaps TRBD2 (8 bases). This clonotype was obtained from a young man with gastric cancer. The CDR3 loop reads CASSPRGGGGFFHEQYF. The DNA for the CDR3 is TGTGCCAGTAGTCCCCGGGGGGGAGGGGGCTTTTTCCACGAGCAGTACTTC.